Presented here are 19 T cell receptor beta chains from one specimen sequenced in a study of CD8 T cells in ankylosing spondylitis. TCRdb recomputed calls from the 5' RACE reads with MiXCR, one row per CDR3 protein. The repertoire holds 150,000 to 200,000 distinct CDR3 sequences, with over 10% as singletons. What was sequenced was blood, either unsorted or a sorted T cell fraction (not recorded which). Source of these receptors: a female donor with ankylosing spondylitis or in good health (not recorded which).

Ten or more counts support this clonotype. This chain connects TRBV11-2 to TRBJ1-1, with D perhaps matching TRBD1 (6 bases). This CDR3 region has 16 residues. The germline V gene encodes CDR1 SGHAT and CDR2 FQNNGV. Trimming stripped 0 bases from V and 1 base from J, with 12 bases between. CDR3 amino acids: CASSLEGGRSNTEAFF. DNA for the CDR3: TGTGCCAGCAGCTTAGAGGGGGGGCGATCGAACACTGAAGCTTTCTTT.

The chain employs TRBV14 and TRBJ1-1; TRBD1 might be the D (6 bases). V lost 2 bases to trimming and J lost 6 bases, with 19 bases between them. Per the germline V gene, CDR1 is SGHDN and CDR2 is FVKESK. This CDR3 contains 16 residues. CDR3 coding DNA: TGTGCCAGCAGCCAACCGGAAGGGGGTAGATTCGCTGAAGCTTTCTTT. This gives the protein CASSQPEGGRFAEAFF.

The chain links TRBV27 to TRBJ1-2; 7 nucleotides match TRBD1. With V trimmed by 4 bases and J by 6 bases, 17 bases remained unmatched. The CDR3 totals 17 residues. CDR1 is MNHEY, CDR2 SMNVEV, per germline (reference sequence). DNA for the CDR3: TGTGCCAGCAGTTCTTCAACCGGACAGGCAAGGTCGGATGGCTACACCTTC. Translating it yields CASSSSTGQARSDGYTF.

The chain employs TRBV7-9 and TRBJ2-7; 8 bases are shared with TRBD1. The germline CDR1 and CDR2 sequences are SEHNR and FQNEAQ (reference sequence). The CDR3 loop spans 15 amino acids. The V segment lost 5 bases and the J segment 2 bases; nucleotides outside the gene matches: 8. This CDR3 reads CASSPPGQVAYEQYF. The CDR3 nucleotides read TGTGCCAGCAGCCCTCCGGGACAGGTGGCCTACGAGCAGTACTTC. The full variable domain, in which reference TRBV7-9 and TRBJ2-7 provide the parts outside the CDR3, is DTGVSQNPRHKITKRGQNVTFRCDPISEHNRLYWYRQTLGQGPEFLTYFQNEAQLEKSRLLSDRFSAERPKGSFSTLEIQRTEQGDSAMYLCASSPPGQVAYEQYFGPGTRLTVT.

Note on this clonotype: An end of the junction differs from the germline gene, which may be a read error. The chain combines TRBV20-1 with TRBJ2-7; a weak D match, TRBD2 (6 bases). Germline lookup yields CDR1 DFQATT and CDR2 SNEGSKA (reference sequence). The CDR3 consists of 14 residues. The CDR3 sequence: CCARDRRDPYEQYF. Written as DNA, the CDR3 is TGCTGTGCTAGAGATCGGCGGGATCCCTACGAGCAGTACTTC.

The chain has TRBV11-2 and TRBJ2-6, with 9 bases identical to TRBD1. Losses at the gene ends were 5 bases for V and 4 bases for J; bases not matched to a gene: 6. The CDR3 is made up of 16 amino acids. Looked up from germline, CDR1 is SGHAT and CDR2 is FQNNGV. The CDR3 loop reads CASSPGTGYGANVLTF. Written as DNA, the CDR3 is TGTGCCAGCAGCCCCGGGACAGGGTACGGGGCCAACGTCCTGACTTTC.

This clonotype was seen many times. The J gene is TRBJ2-1, the V gene TRBV9, with D maybe TRBD1 (6 bases). Trimming cost V 3 bases and J 10 bases, with 14 bases left between them. The CDR3 extends over 13 amino acids. CDR1 and CDR2 (germline): SGDLS, YYNGEE. The CDR3 sequence: CASSAPGQKEQFF. The CDR3 DNA follows: TGTGCCAGCAGCGCTCCCGGACAGAAGGAGCAGTTCTTC. The complete variable domain, with remaining parts taken from reference TRBV9 and TRBJ2-1, reads DSGVTQTPKHLITATGQRVTLRCSPRSGDLSVYWYQQSLDQGLQFLIQYYNGEERAKGNILERFSAQQFPDLHSELNLSSLELGDSALYFCASSAPGQKEQFFGPGTRLTVL.

The chain employs TRBV4-2 and TRBJ2-5; TRBD2 might be the D (6 bases). Germline loops: CDR1 LGHNA, CDR2 YNFKEQ. The CDR3 runs to 16 residues. Trimming stripped 1 base from V and 2 bases from J, with 14 bases between. In nucleotides, the CDR3 is TGTGCCAGCAGCCAAGGAGCGGGTTCCATACAAGAGACCCAGTACTTC. This encodes CASSQGAGSIQETQYF.

This chain uses TRBV28 with TRBJ2-7, with D perhaps assigned TRBD1 or TRBD2 (6 bases each). The CDR3 is 11 residues long. V dropped 7 bases and J dropped 6 bases, with 10 bases sitting between them. Germline V gene lookup returns CDR1 MDHEN and CDR2 SYDVKM. The DNA for the CDR3 is TGTGCCAGCACCGGGGGCACCGAGCAGTACTTC. Residues: CASTGGTEQYF. The complete variable domain, with remaining parts taken from reference TRBV28 and TRBJ2-7, reads DVKVTQSSRYLVKRTGEKVFLECVQDMDHENMFWYRQDPGLGLRLIYFSYDVKMKEKGDIPEGYSVSREKKERFSLILESASTNQTSMYLCASTGGTEQYFGPGTRLTVT.

For this clonotype: At one of its ends the junction is not consistent with the germline gene, which may arise from a read error. J is TRBJ2-1 and V is TRBV12-3 or TRBV12-4; 11 bases align to TRBD2. The CDR3 has 18 amino acids. The CDR3: CAISSMNQLAGAGNEQFF. CDR3 in DNA: TGTGCCATCAGTTCAATGAACCAACTAGCGGGAGCGGGCAATGAGCAGTTCTTC.

V gene TRBV20-1 combines with J gene TRBJ1-1; unclear D gene. This CDR3 has 13 residues. V shed 2 bases and J shed 4 bases, with 11 bases lying between them. CDR1 and CDR2 (germline): DFQATT, SNEGSKA (reference sequence). CDR3 nucleotide sequence: TGCAGTGCTAGATTAGCGGGTCGCACTGAAGCTTTCTTT. It encodes CSARLAGRTEAFF.

V and J are TRBV7-2 and TRBJ1-2; unclear D gene. The V gene's germline CDR1 is SGHTA and CDR2 FQGNSA. CDR3 length equals 14 residues. The V end lost 0 bases, the J end lost 6 bases, and 11 bases lay between the germline ends. The CDR3 coding sequence is TGTGCCAGCAGCTTAGCATGGCGGGCCCATGGCTACACCTTC. As protein: CASSLAWRAHGYTF.

With regard to this clonotype: One end of the junction fails to match germline, which may point to a read error. This chain connects TRBV5-1 to TRBJ2-1; 7 bases line up with TRBD2. Per the germline V gene, CDR1 is SGHRS and CDR2 is YFSETQ. The CDR3 length is 16 residues. CDR3 residues: CASSLGLADTYNEQFF. The CDR3, as DNA: TGCGCCAGCAGTTTGGGGCTAGCGGATACCTACAATGAGCAGTTCTTC.

This clonotype was recorded many times. This chain connects TRBV11-2 to TRBJ2-2; D is unresolved. This CDR3 region has 14 residues. V lost 0 bases to trimming and J lost 7 bases, with 9 bases between them. Germline V gene data show CDR1 as SGHAT and CDR2 as FQNNGV. The CDR3 here is CASSLDVASGELFF. CDR3 in DNA: TGTGCCAGCAGCTTAGACGTGGCCAGCGGGGAGCTGTTTTTT. Based on the CDR3 plus reference TRBV11-2 and TRBJ2-2, the full variable domain is EAGVAQSPRYKIIEKRQSVAFWCNPISGHATLYWYQQILGQGPKLLIQFQNNGVVDDSQLPKDRFSAERLKGVDSTLKIQPAKLEDSAVYLCASSLDVASGELFFGEGSRLTVL.

This clonotype was detected ten times or more. This sequence joins TRBV6-2 or TRBV6-3 and TRBJ1-5, with D possibly matching TRBD1 (5 bases). The V gene lost 0 bases and the J gene lost 5 bases, with 14 bases spanning the gap. There are 16 residues in the CDR3. From germline, CDR1 is MNHEY and CDR2 SVGEGT. The CDR3 spells CASSYSMGGADQPQHF. The CDR3 DNA sequence: TGTGCCAGCAGTTACTCGATGGGGGGTGCTGATCAGCCCCAGCATTTT.

There are a few counts of this clonotype. The gene calls are TRBV12-3 or TRBV12-4 and TRBJ1-4; no reliable D call. The CDR3 is made up of 14 amino acids. The V gene lost 3 bases and the J gene lost 8 bases, with 13 bases spanning the gap. The CDR3 bases are TGTGCCAGCAGTTTTTCCGGGTTTGGGGAAAAACTGTTTTTT. Its translation is CASSFSGFGEKLFF.

The chain has TRBV20-1 and TRBJ2-7; tentative D call: TRBD2 (5 bases). This CDR3 is 13 amino acids long. Germline V gene lookup returns CDR1 DFQATT and CDR2 SNEGSKA (reference sequence). The ends were cut back, 6 bases at V and 4 bases at J, with 16 bases in the middle. This chain's CDR3 is CSAKPGTDYEQYF. For the CDR3, the DNA is TGCAGTGCAAAGCCGGGAACAGATTACGAGCAGTACTTC.

This clonotype was seen more than once but under ten times. The chain combines TRBV18 with TRBJ1-2; 10 positions agree with TRBD1. Germline lookup yields CDR1 KGHSH and CDR2 LQKENI. V shed 4 bases, J shed 3 bases, and the junction held 2 bases outside the gene matches. CDR3 size: 14 residues. CDR3 protein: CASSRDRGDYGYTF. The CDR3 region has the DNA TGTGCCAGCTCACGGGACAGGGGAGACTATGGCTACACCTTC.

This clonotype was counted many times. The V call is TRBV20-1, the J call TRBJ2-2, with D unresolved. Per germline, CDR1 DFQATT and CDR2 SNEGSKA (reference sequence). The CDR3 is 12 amino acids. V was shortened by 6 bases and J by 5 bases, with 10 bases between the two germline ends. The CDR3 sequence: CSAGTWTGELFF. The CDR3 nucleotides read TGCAGTGCAGGAACTTGGACCGGGGAGCTGTTTTTT.